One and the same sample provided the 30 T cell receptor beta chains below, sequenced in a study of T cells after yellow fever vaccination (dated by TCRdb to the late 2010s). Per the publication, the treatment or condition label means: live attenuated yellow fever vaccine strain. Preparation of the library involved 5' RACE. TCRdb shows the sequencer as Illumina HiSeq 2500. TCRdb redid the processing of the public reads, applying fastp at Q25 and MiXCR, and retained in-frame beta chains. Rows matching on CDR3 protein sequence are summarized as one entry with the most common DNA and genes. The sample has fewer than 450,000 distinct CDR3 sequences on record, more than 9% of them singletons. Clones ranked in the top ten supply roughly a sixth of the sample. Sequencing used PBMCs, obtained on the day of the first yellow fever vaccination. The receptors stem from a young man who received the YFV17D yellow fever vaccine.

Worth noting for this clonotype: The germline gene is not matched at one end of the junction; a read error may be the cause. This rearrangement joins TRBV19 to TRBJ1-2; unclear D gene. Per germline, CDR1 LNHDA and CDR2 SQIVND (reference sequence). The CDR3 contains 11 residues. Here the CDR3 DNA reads TGTGCCAGTAGTGAAAACTCTGGCTACACCTTC. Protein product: CASSENSGYTF. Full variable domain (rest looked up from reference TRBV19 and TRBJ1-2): DGGITQSPKYLFRKEGQNVTLSCEQNLNHDAMYWYRQDPGQGLRLIYYSQIVNDFQKGDIAEGYSVSREKKESFPLTVTSAQKNPTAFYLCASSENSGYTFGSGTRLTVV.

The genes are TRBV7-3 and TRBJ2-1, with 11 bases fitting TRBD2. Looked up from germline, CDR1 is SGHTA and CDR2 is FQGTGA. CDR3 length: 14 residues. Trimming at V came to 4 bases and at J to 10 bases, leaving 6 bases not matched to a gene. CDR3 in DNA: TGTGCCAGCAGCTCCGGACTAGCGGGCCGGGAGCAGTTCTTC. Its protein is CASSSGLAGREQFF.

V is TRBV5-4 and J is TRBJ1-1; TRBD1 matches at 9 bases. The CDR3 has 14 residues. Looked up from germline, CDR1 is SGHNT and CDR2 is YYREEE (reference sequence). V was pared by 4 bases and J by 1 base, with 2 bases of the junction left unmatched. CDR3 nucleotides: TGTGCCAGCAGCGAGGGACAGGGGAACACTGAAGCTTTCTTT. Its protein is CASSEGQGNTEAFF.

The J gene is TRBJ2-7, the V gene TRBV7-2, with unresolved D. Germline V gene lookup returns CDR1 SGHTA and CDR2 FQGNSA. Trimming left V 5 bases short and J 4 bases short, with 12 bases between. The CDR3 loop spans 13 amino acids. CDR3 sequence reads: CASSLSPLYEQYF. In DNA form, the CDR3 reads TGTGCCAGCAGCCTTTCACCACTTTACGAGCAGTACTTC.

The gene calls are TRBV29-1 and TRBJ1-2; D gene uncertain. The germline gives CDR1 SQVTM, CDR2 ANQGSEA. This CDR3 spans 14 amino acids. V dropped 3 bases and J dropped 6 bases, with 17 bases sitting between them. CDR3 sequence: CSVDFVADPHGYTF. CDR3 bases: TGCAGCGTTGATTTTGTGGCAGACCCTCATGGCTACACCTTC.

This CDR3 is CASSLQVRTTEAFF. CDR3 bases: TGCGCCAGCAGCCTACAGGTCCGTACCACTGAAGCTTTCTTT. The chain is built from TRBV4-3 and TRBJ1-1; weak D call: TRBD1 (5 bases). Trimming removed 4 bases from V and 4 bases from J, with 13 bases in between. Germline V CDR1 and CDR2: LGHNA, YSLEER. The CDR3 loop spans 14 amino acids.

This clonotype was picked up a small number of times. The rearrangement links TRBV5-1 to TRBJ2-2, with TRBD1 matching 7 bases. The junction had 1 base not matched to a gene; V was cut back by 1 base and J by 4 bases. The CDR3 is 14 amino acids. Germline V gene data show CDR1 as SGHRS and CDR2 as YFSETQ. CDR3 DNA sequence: TGCGCCAGCAGCTTGTACAGGGGCACCGGGGAGCTGTTTTTT. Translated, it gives CASSLYRGTGELFF.

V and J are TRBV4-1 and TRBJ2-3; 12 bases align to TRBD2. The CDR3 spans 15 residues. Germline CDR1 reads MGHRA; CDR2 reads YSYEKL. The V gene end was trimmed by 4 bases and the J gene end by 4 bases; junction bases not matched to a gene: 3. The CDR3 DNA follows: TGCGCCAGCAGCCTCCCTAGCGGGGGGGCAGATACGCAGTATTTT. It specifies CASSLPSGGADTQYF.

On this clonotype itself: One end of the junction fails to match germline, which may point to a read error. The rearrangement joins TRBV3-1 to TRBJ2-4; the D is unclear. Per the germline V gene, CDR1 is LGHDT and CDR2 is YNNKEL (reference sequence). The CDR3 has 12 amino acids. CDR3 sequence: CASSQDSGIPYF. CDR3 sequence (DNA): TGTGCCAGCAGCCAAGATTCTGGCATTCCGTACTTC. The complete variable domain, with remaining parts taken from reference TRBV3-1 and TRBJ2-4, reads DTAVSQTPKYLVTQMGNDKSIKCEQNLGHDTMYWYKQDSKKFLKIMFSYNNKELIINETVPNRFSPKSPDKAHLNLHINSLELGDSAVYFCASSQDSGIPYFGAGTRLSVL.

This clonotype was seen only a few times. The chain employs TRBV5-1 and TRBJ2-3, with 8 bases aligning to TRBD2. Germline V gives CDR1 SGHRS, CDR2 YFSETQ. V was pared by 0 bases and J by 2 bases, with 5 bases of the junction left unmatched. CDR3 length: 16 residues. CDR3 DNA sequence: TGCGCCAGCAGCTTGGTACTAGCGGCCCTCACAGATACGCAGTATTTT. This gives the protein CASSLVLAALTDTQYF.

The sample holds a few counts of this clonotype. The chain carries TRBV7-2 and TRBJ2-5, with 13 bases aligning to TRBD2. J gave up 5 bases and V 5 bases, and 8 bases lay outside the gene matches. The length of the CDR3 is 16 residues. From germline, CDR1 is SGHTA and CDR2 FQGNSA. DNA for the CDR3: TGTGCCAGCAGCCCCTGGACTAGCGGGGGATCGGAGACCCAGTACTTC. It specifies CASSPWTSGGSETQYF.

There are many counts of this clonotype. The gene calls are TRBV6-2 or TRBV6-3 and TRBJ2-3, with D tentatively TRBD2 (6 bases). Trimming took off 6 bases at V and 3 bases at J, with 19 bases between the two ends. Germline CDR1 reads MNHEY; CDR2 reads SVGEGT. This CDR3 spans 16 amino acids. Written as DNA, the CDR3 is TGTGCCAGCAGCCGCCGAACCCGGGGGAGGACAGATACGCAGTATTTT. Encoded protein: CASSRRTRGRTDTQYF.

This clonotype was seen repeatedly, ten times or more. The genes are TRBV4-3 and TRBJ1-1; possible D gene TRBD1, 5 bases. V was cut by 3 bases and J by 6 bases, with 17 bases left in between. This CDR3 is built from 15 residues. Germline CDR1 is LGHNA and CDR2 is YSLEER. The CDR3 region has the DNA TGCGCCAGCAGCCAGGGGGGACTGGGGACGGCTGAAGCTTTCTTT. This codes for CASSQGGLGTAEAFF.

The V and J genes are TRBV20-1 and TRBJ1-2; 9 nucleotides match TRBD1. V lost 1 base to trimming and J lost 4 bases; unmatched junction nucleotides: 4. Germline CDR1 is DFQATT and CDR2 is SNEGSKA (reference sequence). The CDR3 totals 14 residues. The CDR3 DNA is TGCAGTGCTAGAGGACAGGGGGGGGTCTATGGCTACACCTTC. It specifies CSARGQGGVYGYTF.

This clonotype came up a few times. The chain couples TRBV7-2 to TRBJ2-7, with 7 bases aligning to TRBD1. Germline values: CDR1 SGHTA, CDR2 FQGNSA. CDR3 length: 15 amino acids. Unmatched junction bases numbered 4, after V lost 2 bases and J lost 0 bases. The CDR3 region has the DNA TGTGCCAGCAGCTTATCCTGGGACAGCTCCTACGAGCAGTACTTC. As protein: CASSLSWDSSYEQYF.

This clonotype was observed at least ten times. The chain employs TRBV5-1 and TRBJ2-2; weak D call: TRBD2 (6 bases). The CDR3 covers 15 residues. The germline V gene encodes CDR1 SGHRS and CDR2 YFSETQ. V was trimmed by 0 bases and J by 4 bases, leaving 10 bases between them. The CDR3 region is CASSLAGSPTGELFF. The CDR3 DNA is TGCGCCAGCAGCTTGGCCGGGAGTCCCACCGGGGAGCTGTTTTTT. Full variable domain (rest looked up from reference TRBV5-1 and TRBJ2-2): KAGVTQTPRYLIKTRGQQVTLSCSPISGHRSVSWYQQTPGQGLQFLFEYFSETQRNKGNFPGRFSGRQFSNSRSEMNVSTLELGDSALYLCASSLAGSPTGELFFGEGSRLTVL.

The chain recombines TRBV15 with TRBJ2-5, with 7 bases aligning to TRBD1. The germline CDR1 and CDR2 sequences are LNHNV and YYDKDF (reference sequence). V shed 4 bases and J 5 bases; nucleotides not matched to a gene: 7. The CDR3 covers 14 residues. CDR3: CATSKLQGSETQYF. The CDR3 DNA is TGTGCCACCAGCAAGTTACAGGGGAGTGAGACCCAGTACTTC. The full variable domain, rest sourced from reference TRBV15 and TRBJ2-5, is DAMVIQNPRYQVTQFGKPVTLSCSQTLNHNVMYWYQQKSSQAPKLLFHYYDKDFNNEADTPDNFQSRRPNTSFCFLDIRSPGLGDTAMYLCATSKLQGSETQYFGPGTRLLVL.

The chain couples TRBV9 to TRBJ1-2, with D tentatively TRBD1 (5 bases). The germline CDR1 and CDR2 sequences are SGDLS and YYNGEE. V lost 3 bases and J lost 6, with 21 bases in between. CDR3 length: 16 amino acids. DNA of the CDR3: TGTGCCAGCAGCGGAACAGGACCAAATTTGAGGAATGGCTACACCTTC. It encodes CASSGTGPNLRNGYTF.

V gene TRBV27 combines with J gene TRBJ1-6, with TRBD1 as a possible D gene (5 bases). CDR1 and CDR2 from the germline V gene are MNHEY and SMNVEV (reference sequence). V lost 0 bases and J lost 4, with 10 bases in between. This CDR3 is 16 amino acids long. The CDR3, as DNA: TGTGCCAGCAGTTTATCCCCAGGGTGGTATAATTCACCCCTCCACTTT. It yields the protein CASSLSPGWYNSPLHF.

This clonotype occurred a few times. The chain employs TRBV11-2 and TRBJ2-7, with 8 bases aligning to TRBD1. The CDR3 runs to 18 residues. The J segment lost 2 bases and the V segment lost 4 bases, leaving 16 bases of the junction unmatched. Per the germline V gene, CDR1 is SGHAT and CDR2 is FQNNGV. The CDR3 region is CASSSGGQGRTGTYEQYF. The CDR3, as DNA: TGTGCCAGCAGCTCCGGTGGACAGGGCCGAACGGGGACCTACGAGCAGTACTTC.

CDR3 sequence: CATSDFKPKTGDNQPQHF. Here the CDR3 DNA reads TGTGCCACCAGTGATTTCAAGCCCAAGACAGGGGACAATCAGCCCCAGCATTTT. The V gene is TRBV24-1, the J gene TRBJ1-5; 8 bases fit TRBD1. Germline CDR1 reads KGHDR; CDR2 reads SFDVKD. The CDR3 loop spans 18 amino acids. The junction had 10 bases not matched to a gene; V was cut back by 1 base and J by 3 bases.

The CDR3 reads CASSSNELAASYNEQFF. CDR3 DNA: TGTGCCAGCAGCTCCAACGAACTAGCGGCTTCCTACAATGAGCAGTTCTTC. V and J are TRBV7-6 and TRBJ2-1; 8 bases are shared with TRBD2. Germline CDR1 SGHVS, CDR2 FNYEAQ. Germline trimming cut 4 bases from V and 1 base from J; bases unmatched to any gene: 9. CDR3 length equals 17 residues.

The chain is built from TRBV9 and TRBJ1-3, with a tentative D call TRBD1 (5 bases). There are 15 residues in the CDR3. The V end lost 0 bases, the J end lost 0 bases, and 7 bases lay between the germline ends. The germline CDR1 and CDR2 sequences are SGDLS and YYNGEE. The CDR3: CASSVGGDSGNTIYF. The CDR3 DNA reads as TGTGCCAGCAGCGTAGGGGGGGACTCTGGAAACACCATATATTTT.

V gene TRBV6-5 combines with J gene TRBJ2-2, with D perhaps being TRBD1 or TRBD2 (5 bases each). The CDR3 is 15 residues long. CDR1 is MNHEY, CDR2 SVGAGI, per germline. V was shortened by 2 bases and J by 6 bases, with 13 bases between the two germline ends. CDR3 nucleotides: TGTGCCAGCAGTTACGGCGCCGGGGCCGCCGGGGAGCTGTTTTTT. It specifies CASSYGAGAAGELFF.

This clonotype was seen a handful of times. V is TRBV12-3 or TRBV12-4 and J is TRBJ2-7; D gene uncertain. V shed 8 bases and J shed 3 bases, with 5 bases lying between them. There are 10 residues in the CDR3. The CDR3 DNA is TGTGCCAGCGGCTTCTACGAGCAGTACTTC. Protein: CASGFYEQYF.

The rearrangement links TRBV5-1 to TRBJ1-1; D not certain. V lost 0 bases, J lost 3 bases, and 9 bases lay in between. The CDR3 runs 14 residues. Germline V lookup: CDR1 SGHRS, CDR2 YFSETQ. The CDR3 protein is CASSLVAADTEAFF. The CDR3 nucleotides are TGCGCCAGCAGCTTGGTGGCAGCGGACACTGAAGCTTTCTTT.

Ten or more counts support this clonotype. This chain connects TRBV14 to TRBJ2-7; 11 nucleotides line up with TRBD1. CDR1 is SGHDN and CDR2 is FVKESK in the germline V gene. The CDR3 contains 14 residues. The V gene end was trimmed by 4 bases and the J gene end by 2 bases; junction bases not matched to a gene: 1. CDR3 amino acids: CASSPGQGAYEQYV. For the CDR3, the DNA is TGTGCCAGCAGCCCGGGACAGGGGGCCTACGAGCAGTACGTC.

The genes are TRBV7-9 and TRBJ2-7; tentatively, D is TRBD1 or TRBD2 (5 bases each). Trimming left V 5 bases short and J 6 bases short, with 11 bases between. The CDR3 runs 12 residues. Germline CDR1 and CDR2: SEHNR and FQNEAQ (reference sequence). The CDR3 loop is CASSTGPLEQYV. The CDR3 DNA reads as TGTGCCAGCAGCACGGGGCCACTCGAGCAGTACGTC.

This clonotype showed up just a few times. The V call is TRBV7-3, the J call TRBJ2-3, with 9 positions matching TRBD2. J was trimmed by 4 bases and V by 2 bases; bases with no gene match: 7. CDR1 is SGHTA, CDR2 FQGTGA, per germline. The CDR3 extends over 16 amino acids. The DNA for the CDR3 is TGTGCCAGCAGCTTAGGAGCTAGCGGGGCCGCAGATACGCAGTATTTT. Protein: CASSLGASGAADTQYF.

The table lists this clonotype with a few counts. The CDR3 region has the DNA TGTGCAAGTCGCTCCCCTGGTGGCGGGGGGGCCCGAGATACGCAGTATTTT. Its translation: CASRSPGGGGARDTQYF. The rearrangement links TRBV12-2 to TRBJ2-3; TRBD2 reflects the table's D call only, with no check against the DNA. TRBV12-2 is classified as a pseudogene. This CDR3 has 17 amino acids.